This TCR beta chain stems from a study of T cell responses to AZD1222 COVID-19 vaccine. Study conclusions and caveats: Donors were chiefly white British, with a greater number of females, and clonal diversity was perhaps underestimated.

This clone showed up just a few times. Its antigen is as yet unknown. The V and J ends lost 3 bases and 4 bases respectively, with 12 bases between them. The CDR3 is made up of 14 amino acids. Germline V gives CDR1 LGHNA, CDR2 YSLEER. Sequencing was performed with immunoSEQ multiplex PCR; in TCRdb, only in-frame clones are kept and a portion is missing. The data contain 150,000 to 200,000 clones, 92% of them singletons. The chain is built from TRBV4-3 and TRBJ1-1; D may be TRBD1 (6 bases). Sequenced here: peripheral blood, sampled on day 0 of AZD1222 vaccination. The source of this sequence is an adult in good health. The CDR3 sequence is CASSQGVQGTEAFF. For the CDR3, the DNA is TGCGCCAGCAGCCAGGGCGTACAGGGCACTGAAGCTTTCTTT.